This T cell receptor (beta chain) derives from a study of T cells generated in artificial thymic organoids (dated by TCRdb to 2016 to 2017). Regarding the complete study: The study compared TCR alpha and beta CDR3 repertoires of CD8 single positive T cells derived from in vitro artificial thymic organoids with the repertoires of thymic and peripheral blood naive CD8 T cells. The displayed repertoire sequencing data were described as being representative of three independent experiments. Study-wide conclusions, independent of this receptor: Physiological TCR clonotype diversity, comparable to that of thymic and blood naive CD8 T cells, was observed in organoid-derived CD8 single positive T cells.

Note on this clonotype: Its antigen specificity is not known. No base qualities exist here, and no much larger clone lies one base off it.

TCRalpha and TCRbeta libraries were amplified in separate semi-nested PCR reactions using Advantage 2 and reverse primers located in the TRAC or TRBC constant regions. The amount of total RNA going into first-strand cDNA synthesis ranged between about 3 and 500 ng. TCR cDNA libraries were generated by 5'-RACE using the SMARTer PCR cDNA Synthesis kit, with a poly-dT primer employed for first-strand synthesis. Sample-specific 5-nucleotide barcodes were carried by the semi-nested constant-region reverse primers, and the resulting products were cleaned using the Zymo DNA Clean and Concentrator-5 kit. Pools of up to ten barcoded samples were ligated to Illumina adaptors and sequenced on an Illumina MiSeq as 2 x 150 bp paired-end reads. Regarding the original processing steps: After demultiplexing, reads were aligned with BLAT to a custom library containing all human TRAV, TRAJ, TRBV, TRBD and TRBJ combinations from IMGT. The best BLAT hits were picked using pslCDnaFilter (-maxAligns=1, -ignoreIntrons), and custom Perl scripts were used to calculate clonotype frequencies. Starting from the raw public reads, TCRdb applied fastp trimming at Q25, assembled clones with MiXCR and retained in-frame beta chains. Duplicate CDR3 protein sequences are folded into a single record with the most common DNA and genes. Here the V and J calls rest on TCRdb's processing, not on the authors' analysis. In this sample the table shows about 5,600 distinct CDR3 sequences, 32% of which occur a single time. The biggest ten clones account for approximately 2.4% of the sample.

The CDR3 covers 17 residues, taking in both the cysteine and the phenylalanine. Left in the record is the CDR3 DNA by itself, 51 bases read in frame from the first base. The germline V gene sets CDR1 to SGHRS and CDR2 to YFSETQ. Trimming takes 0 bases from V and 0 bases from J, and the germline ends sit 10 bases apart. Non-mobilized peripheral blood was obtained from healthy adult donors. Primary CD8+ T cells were enriched by magnetic beads using the Miltenyi CD8+ T cell Isolation Kit. Blood naive CD8 T cells were FACS sorted as CD3+TCRalphabeta+CD8+CD45RO-CCR7+ before RNA extraction. For each sample, the RNeasy Micro kit was used to purify total RNA from about 40,000 to 200,000 sorted cells, and RNA quality was checked on an Agilent RNA 6000 Nano chip.

Sequenced sample: naive CD8+ T cells from blood. This specimen's cell subset or site label, per the study, means: CD3+TCRalphabeta+CD8SP T cells; for blood, CD45RO-CCR7+ naive CD8+ T cells. The TCR sequence derives from a human donor who gave cord blood stem cells for thymic organoid culture, a cardiac surgery patient who gave postnatal thymus, or a blood donor (not recorded which). This receptor chain uses TRBV5-1 and TRBJ1-6, with no D gene named confidently. CDR3 sequence: CASSLDLPSSYNSPLHF. The nucleotide sequence reads TGCGCCAGCAGCTTGGACCTGCCCAGCTCCTATAATTCACCCCTCCACTTT.